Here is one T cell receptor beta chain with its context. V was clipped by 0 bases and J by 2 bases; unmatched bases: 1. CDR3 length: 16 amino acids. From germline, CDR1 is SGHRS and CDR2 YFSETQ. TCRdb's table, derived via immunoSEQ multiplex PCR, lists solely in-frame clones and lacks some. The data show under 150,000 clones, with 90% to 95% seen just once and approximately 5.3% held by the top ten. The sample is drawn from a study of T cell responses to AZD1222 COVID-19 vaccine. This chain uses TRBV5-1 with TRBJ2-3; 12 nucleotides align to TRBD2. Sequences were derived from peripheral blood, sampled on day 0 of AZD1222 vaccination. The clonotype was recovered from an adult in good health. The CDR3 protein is CASSLGLAGDTDTQYF. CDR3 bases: TGCGCCAGCAGCTTGGGACTAGCGGGAGACACAGATACGCAGTATTTT.